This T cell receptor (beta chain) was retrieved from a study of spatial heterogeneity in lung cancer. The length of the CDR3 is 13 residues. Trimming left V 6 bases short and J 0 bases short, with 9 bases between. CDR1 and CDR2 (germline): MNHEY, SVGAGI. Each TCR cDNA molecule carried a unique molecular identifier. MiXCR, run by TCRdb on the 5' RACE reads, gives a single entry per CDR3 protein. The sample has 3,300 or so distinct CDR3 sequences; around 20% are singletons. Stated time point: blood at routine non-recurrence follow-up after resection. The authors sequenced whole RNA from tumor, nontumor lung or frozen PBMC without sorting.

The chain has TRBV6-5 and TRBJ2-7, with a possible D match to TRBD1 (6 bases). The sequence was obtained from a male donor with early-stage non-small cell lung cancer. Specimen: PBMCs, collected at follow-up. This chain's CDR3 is CASRDSSSYEQYF. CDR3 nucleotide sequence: TGTGCCAGCAGGGACAGTTCCTCCTACGAGCAGTACTTC.